This T cell receptor (beta chain) is drawn from a study of identical twins. CDR1 MGHRA and CDR2 YSYEKL come from the germline V gene. This CDR3 is 14 amino acids long. The V end lost 0 bases, the J end lost 6 bases, and 9 bases lay between the germline ends. Only healthy Caucasians were enrolled as donors. Template switching (which added a universal primer site) was used, and cDNA carried unique molecular identifiers. A single record per CDR3 protein comes from TCRdb applying MiXCR to the 5' RACE reads. Of roughly 240,000 distinct CDR3 sequences in the sample, approximately 7.8% were seen once. Study-level findings and limits: For out-of-frame beta sequences, excess twin sharing was weaker. Out-of-frame alpha sequences shared by twins were enriched for low generation probability.

Ten or more counts support this clonotype. Its antigen is still unknown. These records were also assigned to another study, of yellow fever vaccine responses in identical twins.

The origin of this receptor is a woman aged 18 to 35 in good health. The V call is TRBV4-1, the J call TRBJ1-5, with D perhaps TRBD1 (5 bases). Sequencing was carried out using CD8+ T cells sorted from blood. For the CDR3, the DNA is TGCGCCAGCAGCCAAGATGCGGGGGTTCAGCCCCAGCATTTT. Its protein is CASSQDAGVQPQHF.